This T cell receptor (beta chain) came from a study of blood T cell repertoires in COVID-19. On the study more broadly: Donors in the United States, Italy and Spain gave samples during acute or convalescent COVID-19. In each case, the material was cDNA or gDNA derived from T cells, B-cell-depleted T cells, or PBMCs.

From germline, CDR1 is LGHNA and CDR2 YSLEER. V was clipped by 4 bases and J by 7 bases; unmatched bases: 3. This CDR3 is 13 amino acids long. As originally analysed: Amplified reference gene primers provided the basis for estimating nucleated cell counts. The method was immunoSEQ multiplex PCR; TCRdb's version includes in-frame clones alone and lacks a portion of them. The V and J calls and clone size come from that table; D and trimming were worked out from the DNA. Found here are roughly 80,000 clones, around 80% of them singletons; the top ten hold around 10%. This clone turned up a few times. The chain couples TRBV4-3 to TRBJ2-2; 7 bases fit TRBD1. The clonotype comes from a man aged 50-60 years with acute or convalescent COVID-19. The sample taken for sequencing was peripheral blood. The CDR3 reads CASSLDRDGELFF. The CDR3, as DNA: TGCGCCAGCAGCCTAGACAGGGACGGGGAGCTGTTTTTT.